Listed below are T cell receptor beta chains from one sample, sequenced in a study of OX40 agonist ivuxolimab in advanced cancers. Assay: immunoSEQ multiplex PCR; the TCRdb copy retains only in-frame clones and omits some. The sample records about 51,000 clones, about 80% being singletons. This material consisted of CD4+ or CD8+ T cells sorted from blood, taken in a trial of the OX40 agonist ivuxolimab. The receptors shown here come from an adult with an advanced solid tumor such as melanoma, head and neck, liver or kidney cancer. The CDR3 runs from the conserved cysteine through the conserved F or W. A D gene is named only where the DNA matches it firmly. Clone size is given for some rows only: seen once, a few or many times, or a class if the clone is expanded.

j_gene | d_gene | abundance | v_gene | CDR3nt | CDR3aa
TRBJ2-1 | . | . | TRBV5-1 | TGCGCCAGCAGCTTGGACAGGAGCTCCTACAATGAGCAGTTCTTC | CASSLDRSSYNEQFF
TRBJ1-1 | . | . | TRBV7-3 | TGTGCCAGCAGCTTAGGACAAAGAACTGAAGCTTTCTTT | CASSLGQRTEAFF
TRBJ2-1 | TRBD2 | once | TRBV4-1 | TGCGCCAGCAGCCCCACCGGGACTAGCGTTCACAATGAGCAGTTCTTC | CASSPTGTSVHNEQFF
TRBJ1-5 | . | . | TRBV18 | TGTGCCAGCTCACCATCCTGGGGAAGTCAGCCCCAGCATTTT | CASSPSWGSQPQHF
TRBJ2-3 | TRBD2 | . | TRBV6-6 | TGTGCCAGCAGTAACCAAGCGGGGGGGGGAGGAGATACGCAGTATTTT | CASSNQAGGGGDTQYF
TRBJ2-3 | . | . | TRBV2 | TGTGCCAGCGTGGTGGGGTCGAGCACAGATACGCAGTATTTT | CASVVGSSTDTQYF
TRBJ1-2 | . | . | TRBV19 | TGTGCCAGTAGTATAGCTGGGGGGCCCTATGGCTACACCTTC | CASSIAGGPYGYTF
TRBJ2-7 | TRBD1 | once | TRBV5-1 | TGCGCCAGCAGCTCAGGGACAGGGGACCGCTACGAGCAGTACTTC | CASSSGTGDRYEQYF
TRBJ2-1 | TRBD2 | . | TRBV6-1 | TGTGCCACCGTTAGCGGGGGGAGCTCCTACAATGAGCAGTTCTTC | CATVSGGSSYNEQFF
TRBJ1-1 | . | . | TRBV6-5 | TGTGCCAGCAGGGACCGCCGGAACACTGAAGCTTTCTTT | CASRDRRNTEAFF
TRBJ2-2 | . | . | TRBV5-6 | TGTGCCAGCAGCCGAAGGGACCACACCGGGGAGCTGTTTTTT | CASSRRDHTGELFF
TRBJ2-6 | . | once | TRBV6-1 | TGTGCCAGCAGTGAAGCGGTGGGAGACGGGGCCAACGTCCTGACTTTC | CASSEAVGDGANVLTF
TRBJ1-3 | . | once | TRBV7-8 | TGTGCCAGCAGCTTCAGGAGATTGGGGGACCTGACTGGAAACACCATATATTTT | CASSFRRLGDLTGNTIYF
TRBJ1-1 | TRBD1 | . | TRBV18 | TGTGCCAGCTCACCAACGGGACAGGGGAAAAACACTGAAGCTTTCTTT | CASSPTGQGKNTEAFF
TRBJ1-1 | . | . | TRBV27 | TGTGCCAGCAGTTTGGAGGGTGGATGGGCTGTCAACACTGAAGCTTTCTTT | CASSLEGGWAVNTEAFF
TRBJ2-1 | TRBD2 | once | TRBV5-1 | TGCGCCCGCAGCTTGGGGCCGCAGAGGCCGGGCGGGGGGGCATACAATGAGCAGTTCTTC | CARSLGPQRPGGGAYNEQFF
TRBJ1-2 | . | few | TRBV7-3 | TGTGCCAGCACTGTACAGGGTAGGATAAATGGCTACACCTTC | CASTVQGRINGYTF
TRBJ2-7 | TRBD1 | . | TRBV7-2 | TGTGCCAGCAGCCTACTGGGACAGGGTCAATACGAGCAGTACTTC | CASSLLGQGQYEQYF
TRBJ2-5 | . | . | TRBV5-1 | TGCGCCAGCAGCCCCGGTGGAGGGTTCGGTGAGACCCAGTACTTC | CASSPGGGFGETQYF
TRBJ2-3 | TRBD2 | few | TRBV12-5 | TGTGCTAGTGGTATGGGACTAGCGGCAGATACGCAGTATTTT | CASGMGLAADTQYF